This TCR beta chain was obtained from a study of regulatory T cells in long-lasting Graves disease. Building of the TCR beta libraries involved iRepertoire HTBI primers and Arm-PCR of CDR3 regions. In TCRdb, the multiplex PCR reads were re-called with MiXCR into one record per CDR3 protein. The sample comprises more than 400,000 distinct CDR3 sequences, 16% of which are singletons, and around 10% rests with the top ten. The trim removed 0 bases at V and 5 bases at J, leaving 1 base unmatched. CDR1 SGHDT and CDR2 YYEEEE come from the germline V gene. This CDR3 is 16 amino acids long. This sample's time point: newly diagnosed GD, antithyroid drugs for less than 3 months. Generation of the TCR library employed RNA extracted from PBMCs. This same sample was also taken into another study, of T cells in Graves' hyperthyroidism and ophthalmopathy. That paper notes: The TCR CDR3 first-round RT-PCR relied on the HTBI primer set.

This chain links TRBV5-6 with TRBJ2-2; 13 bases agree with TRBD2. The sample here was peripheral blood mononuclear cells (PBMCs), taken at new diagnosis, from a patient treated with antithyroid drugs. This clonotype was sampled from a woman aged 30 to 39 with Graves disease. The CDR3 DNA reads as TGTGCCAGCAGCTTGGCGACTAGCGGGAGGACCGGGGAGCTGTTTTTT. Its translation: CASSLATSGRTGELFF.